This T cell receptor (beta chain) was recovered during a study of T cell changes during pregnancy in multiple sclerosis. A single count supports this clone. The length of the CDR3 is 19 residues. Trimming at V came to 5 bases and at J to 0 bases, leaving 13 bases not matched to a gene. Germline values: CDR1 PRHDT, CDR2 FYEKMQ (reference sequence). The repertoire was sequenced with immunoSEQ multiplex PCR; TCRdb's copy has only in-frame clones and lacks some. The sample holds about 72,000 clones, about 90% seen once. Sequences were derived from peripheral blood, sampled in the second trimester of pregnancy. The sequence came from a female donor with multiple sclerosis, enrolled in a pregnancy study. This chain connects TRBV13 to TRBJ2-1, with 10 bases that match TRBD1. The CDR3 spells CASSPTRDRGTSSYNEQFF. As DNA, the CDR3 is TGTGCCAGCAGCCCCACCCGGGACAGGGGTACAAGCTCCTACAATGAGCAGTTCTTC.